This T cell receptor beta chain was sequenced for a study of glioma-infiltrating T cells. General study findings and limits: Tissue-blood divergence was below expectation in non-neoplastic patients, above in gliomas. Very few CDR3 sequences were shared between tissue and blood.

The germline gives CDR1 MNHEY, CDR2 SVGEGT. There are 16 residues in the CDR3. Trimming removed 3 bases from V and 2 bases from J, with 15 bases in between. TCR alpha and beta CDR3 regions were amplified from RNA using iRepertoire nested multiplex PCR. One-step reverse transcription and amplification started from approximately 100-400 ng of tissue mRNA or PBMC total RNA. TCRdb re-analysed the multiplex PCR reads in MiXCR, keeping a single row per CDR3 protein. The sample includes approximately 110,000 distinct CDR3 sequences, roughly 25% of them seen just once. This clonotype was recorded many times. Antigen specificity is unknown.

V gene TRBV6-2 or TRBV6-3 combines with J gene TRBJ2-3; D remains ambiguous. The specimen was glioma tissue, nonneoplastic brain tissue, or PBMCs (not recorded which). The TCR was taken from a human donor with low-grade glioma or glioblastoma, undergoing nonglioma brain surgery, or in good health (not recorded which). The CDR3 bases are TGTGCCAGCAGTTATTCGCGAGAAGATCACACAGATACGCAGTATTTT. Protein: CASSYSREDHTDTQYF.